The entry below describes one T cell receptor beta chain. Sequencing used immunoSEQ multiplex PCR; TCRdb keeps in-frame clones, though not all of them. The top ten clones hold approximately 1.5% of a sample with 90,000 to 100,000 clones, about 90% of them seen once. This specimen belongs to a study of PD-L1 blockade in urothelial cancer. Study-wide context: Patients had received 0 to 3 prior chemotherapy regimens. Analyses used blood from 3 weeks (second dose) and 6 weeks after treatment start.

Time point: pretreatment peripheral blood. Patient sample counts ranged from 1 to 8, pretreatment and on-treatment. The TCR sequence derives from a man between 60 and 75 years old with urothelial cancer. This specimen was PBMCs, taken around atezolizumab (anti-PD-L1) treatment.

This CDR3 reads CASSDGRGQPRYQPQHF. The DNA for the CDR3 is TGTGCCAGCAGTGATGGCAGGGGTCAACCCCGATATCAGCCCCAGCATTTT. The V and J genes are TRBV6-1 and TRBJ1-5; a weak D match, TRBD1 (6 bases). The CDR3 runs 17 residues. V shed 3 bases and J shed 5 bases, with 20 bases lying between them. The germline V gene encodes CDR1 MNHNS and CDR2 SASEGT.